This record concerns one T cell receptor (beta chain) sequence. This record comes from a study of early stage breast cancer tumors. Each sample had two DNA replicates, around 0.45 ug blood or around 1.5 ug tissue. Profiling relied on immunoSEQ multiplex PCR, and the TCRdb table lists in-frame clones only, not all of them. In the table there are about 38,000 clones, approximately 74% of which are singletons. The CDR3 length is 14 residues. V lost 5 bases and J lost 6; bases outside the gene matches: 6. Germline CDR1 reads SGHTA; CDR2 reads FQGNSA. Sample: blood. The TCR originated in a person in their sixties with breast cancer. V usage is TRBV7-2 and J usage is TRBJ2-2; 7 bases are shared with TRBD2. CDR3 region: CASSRGVGSGELFF. The CDR3 DNA reads TGTGCCAGCAGCCGGGGGGTGGGGTCCGGGGAGCTGTTTTTT.